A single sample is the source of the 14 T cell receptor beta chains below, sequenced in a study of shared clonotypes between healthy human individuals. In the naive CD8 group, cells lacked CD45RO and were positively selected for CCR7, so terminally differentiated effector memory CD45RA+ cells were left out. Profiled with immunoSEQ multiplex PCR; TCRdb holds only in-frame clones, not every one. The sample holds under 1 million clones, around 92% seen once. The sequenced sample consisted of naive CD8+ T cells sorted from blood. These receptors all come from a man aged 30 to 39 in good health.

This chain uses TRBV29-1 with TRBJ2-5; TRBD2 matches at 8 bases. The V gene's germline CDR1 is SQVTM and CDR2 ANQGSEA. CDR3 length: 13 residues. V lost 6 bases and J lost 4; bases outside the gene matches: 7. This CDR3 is CSVRTGGTETQYF. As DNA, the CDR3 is TGCAGCGTCAGGACGGGAGGGACAGAGACCCAGTACTTC.

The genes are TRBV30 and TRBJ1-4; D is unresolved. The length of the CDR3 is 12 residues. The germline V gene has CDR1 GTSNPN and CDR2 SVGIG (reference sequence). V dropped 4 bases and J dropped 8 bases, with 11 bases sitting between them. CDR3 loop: CAWNFPGEKLFF. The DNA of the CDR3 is TGTGCCTGGAACTTCCCCGGGGAAAAACTGTTTTTT.

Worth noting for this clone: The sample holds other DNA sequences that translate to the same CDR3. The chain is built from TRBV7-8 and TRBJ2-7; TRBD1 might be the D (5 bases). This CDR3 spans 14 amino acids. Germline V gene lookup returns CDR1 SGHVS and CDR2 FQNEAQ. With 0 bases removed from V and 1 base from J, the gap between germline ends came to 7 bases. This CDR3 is CASSLARDSYEQYF. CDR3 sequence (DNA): TGTGCCAGCAGCTTAGCCAGGGATTCCTACGAGCAGTACTTC. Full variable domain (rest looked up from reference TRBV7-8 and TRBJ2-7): GAGVSQSPRYKVAKRGQDVALRCDPISGHVSLFWYQQALGQGPEFLTYFQNEAQLDKSGLPSDRFFAERPEGSVSTLKIQRTQQEDSAVYLCASSLARDSYEQYFGPGTRLTVT.

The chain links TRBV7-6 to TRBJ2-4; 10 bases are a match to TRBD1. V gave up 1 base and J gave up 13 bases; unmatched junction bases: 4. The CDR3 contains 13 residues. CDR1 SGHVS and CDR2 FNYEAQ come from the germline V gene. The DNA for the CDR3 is TGTGCCAGCAGCTTAGGACAGGGGGCAATCCAGTACTTC. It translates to CASSLGQGAIQYF.

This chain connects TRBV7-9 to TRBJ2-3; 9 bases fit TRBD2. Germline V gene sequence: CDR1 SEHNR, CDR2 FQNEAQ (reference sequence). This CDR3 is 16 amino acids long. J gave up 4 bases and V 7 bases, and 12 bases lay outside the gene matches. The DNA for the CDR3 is TGTGCCAGCACCCCTCCCCTTAGCGGGAGCTCAGATACGCAGTATTTT. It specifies CASTPPLSGSSDTQYF.

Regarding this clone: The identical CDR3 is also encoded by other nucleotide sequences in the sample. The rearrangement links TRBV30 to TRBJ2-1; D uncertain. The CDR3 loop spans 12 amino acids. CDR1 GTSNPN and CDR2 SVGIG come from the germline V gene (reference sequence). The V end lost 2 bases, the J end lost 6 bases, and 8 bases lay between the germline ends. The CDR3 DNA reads TGTGCCTGGAGTCCATCCGGCAATGAGCAGTTCTTC. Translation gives CAWSPSGNEQFF.

CDR3 in DNA: TGTGCCAGCAGTCCCCGGACAGAGAGTCCCTACGAGCAGTACTTC. This codes for CASSPRTESPYEQYF. The chain has TRBV27 and TRBJ2-7, with D tentatively TRBD1 (6 bases). This CDR3 is built from 15 residues. V was clipped by 5 bases and J by 2 bases, with 16 bases between them. Looked up from germline, CDR1 is MNHEY and CDR2 is SMNVEV (reference sequence).

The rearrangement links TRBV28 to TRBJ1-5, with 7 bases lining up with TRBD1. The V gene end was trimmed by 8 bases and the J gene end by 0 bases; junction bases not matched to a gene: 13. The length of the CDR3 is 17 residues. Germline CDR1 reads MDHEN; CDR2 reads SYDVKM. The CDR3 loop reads CASGDREMGYSNQPQHF. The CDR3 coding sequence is TGTGCCAGCGGTGACAGGGAGATGGGATATAGCAATCAGCCCCAGCATTTT.

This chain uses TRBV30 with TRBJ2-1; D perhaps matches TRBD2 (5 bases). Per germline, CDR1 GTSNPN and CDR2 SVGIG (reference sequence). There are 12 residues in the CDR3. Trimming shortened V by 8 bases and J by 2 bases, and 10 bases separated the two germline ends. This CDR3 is CALSRAYNEQFF. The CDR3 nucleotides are TGTGCCCTCTCGCGGGCCTACAATGAGCAGTTCTTC.

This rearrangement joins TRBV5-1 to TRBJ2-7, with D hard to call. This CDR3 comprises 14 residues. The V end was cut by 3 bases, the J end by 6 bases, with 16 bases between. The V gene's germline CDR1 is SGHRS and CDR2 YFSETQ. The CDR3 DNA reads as TGCGCCAGCAGCTCCGGGTTTGAAGAAACCGAGCAGTACTTC. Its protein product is CASSSGFEETEQYF.

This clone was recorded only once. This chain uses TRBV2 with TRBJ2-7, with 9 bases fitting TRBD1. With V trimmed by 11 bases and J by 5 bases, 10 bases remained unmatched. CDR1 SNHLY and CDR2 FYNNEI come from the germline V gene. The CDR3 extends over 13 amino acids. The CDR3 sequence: CAVPGQGRNEQYF. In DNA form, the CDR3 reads TGTGCCGTGCCGGGACAGGGAAGAAACGAGCAGTACTTC. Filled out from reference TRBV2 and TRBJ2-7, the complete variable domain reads EPEVTQTPSHQVTQMGQEVILRCVPISNHLYFYWYRQILGQKVEFLVSFYNNEISEKSEIFDDQFSVERPDGSNFTLKIRSTKLEDSAMYFCAVPGQGRNEQYFGPGTRLTVT.

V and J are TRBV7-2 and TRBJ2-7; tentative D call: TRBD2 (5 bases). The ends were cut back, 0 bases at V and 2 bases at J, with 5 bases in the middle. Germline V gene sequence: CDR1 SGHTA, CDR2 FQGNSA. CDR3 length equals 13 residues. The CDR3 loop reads CASSLAGAYEQYF. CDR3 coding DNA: TGTGCCAGCAGCTTAGCGGGAGCCTACGAGCAGTACTTC.

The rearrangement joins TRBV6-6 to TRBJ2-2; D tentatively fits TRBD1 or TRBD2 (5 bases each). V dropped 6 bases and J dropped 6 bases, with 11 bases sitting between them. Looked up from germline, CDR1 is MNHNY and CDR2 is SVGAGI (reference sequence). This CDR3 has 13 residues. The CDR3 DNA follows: TGTGCCAGCAGCCACAGAGGGGCCGGGGAGCTGTTTTTT. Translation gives CASSHRGAGELFF.

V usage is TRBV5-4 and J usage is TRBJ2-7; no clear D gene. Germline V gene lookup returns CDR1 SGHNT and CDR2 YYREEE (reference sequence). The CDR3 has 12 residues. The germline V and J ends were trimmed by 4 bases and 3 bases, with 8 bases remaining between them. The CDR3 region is CASSRDVYEQYF. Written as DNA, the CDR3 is TGTGCCAGCAGCAGGGATGTCTACGAGCAGTACTTC.